Below, 9 T cell receptor beta chains from the same sample are listed, as sequenced in a study of blood T cell repertoires in COVID-19. Produced via immunoSEQ multiplex PCR; TCRdb's table is partial and in-frame only. The data show about 340,000 clones, 80% to 90% seen once. Sequencing was done on a sample of PBMCs or T cells enriched from blood (not recorded which). The receptors derive from a woman aged 40 to 49 with acute COVID-19.

This clone turned up a few times. The chain uses TRBV19 and TRBJ1-5; 7 nucleotides line up with TRBD1. The CDR3 spans 19 residues. CDR1 is LNHDA, CDR2 SQIVND, per germline (reference sequence). V dropped 11 bases and J dropped 0; count of bases not matched to a gene: 22. CDR3 DNA sequence: TGTGCCTCAAAAGTGGGGAAGGACAGGCCAAATTATAGCAATCAGCCCCAGCATTTT. This translates into CASKVGKDRPNYSNQPQHF.

This clone has only a few counts. The chain employs TRBV6-5 and TRBJ1-3; 8 bases are a match to TRBD1. Unmatched junction bases numbered 5, after V lost 4 bases and J lost 3 bases. This CDR3 contains 15 residues. Germline CDR1 is MNHEY and CDR2 is SVGAGI. The DNA for the CDR3 is TGTGCCAGCAGTTCCTCCGACAGGGGTGGAAACACCATATATTTT. Protein sequence: CASSSSDRGGNTIYF.

The chain is built from TRBV5-1 and TRBJ2-7; maybe TRBD1 (6 bases). Looked up from germline, CDR1 is SGHRS and CDR2 is YFSETQ. The length of the CDR3 is 15 residues. The V end was cut by 2 bases, the J end by 0 bases, with 12 bases between. The CDR3 region has the DNA TGCGCCAGCAGCTTACAGGGCAGGAGCTCCTACGAGCAGTACTTC. It encodes CASSLQGRSSYEQYF.

The chain has TRBV19 and TRBJ1-4; tentatively, D is TRBD1 (5 bases). V lost 5 bases, J lost 3 bases, and 7 bases lay in between. This CDR3 comprises 13 residues. CDR1 is LNHDA, CDR2 SQIVND, per germline (reference sequence). In DNA, the CDR3 is TGTGCCAGTAGTGACAGTTCTAATGAAAAACTGTTTTTT. Translated: CASSDSSNEKLFF.

V usage is TRBV29-1 and J usage is TRBJ1-5; TRBD1 aligns across 8 bases. Germline CDR1 SQVTM, CDR2 ANQGSEA. V shed 4 bases, J shed 5 bases, and the junction held 19 bases outside the gene matches. CDR3 length: 18 residues. CDR3 amino acids: CSVGVGQGAYVCHQPQHF. The CDR3 DNA sequence: TGCAGCGTTGGAGTTGGGCAGGGGGCCTACGTTTGTCATCAGCCCCAGCATTTT.

The chain recombines TRBV5-1 with TRBJ1-1, with TRBD1 matching 8 bases. CDR1 and CDR2 (germline): SGHRS, YFSETQ. CDR3 length: 19 amino acids. Trimming at V came to 4 bases and at J to 1 base, leaving 18 bases not matched to a gene. In DNA, the CDR3 is TGCGCCAGCAGCACGGCTCCACTCCTGGACAGGGCACCGAACACTGAAGCTTTCTTT. Its translation is CASSTAPLLDRAPNTEAFF. The full variable domain, rest sourced from reference TRBV5-1 and TRBJ1-1, is KAGVTQTPRYLIKTRGQQVTLSCSPISGHRSVSWYQQTPGQGLQFLFEYFSETQRNKGNFPGRFSGRQFSNSRSEMNVSTLELGDSALYLCASSTAPLLDRAPNTEAFFGQGTRLTVV.

This chain uses TRBV5-1 with TRBJ2-3, with D maybe TRBD2 (6 bases). The CDR3 has 15 amino acids. V lost 4 bases and J lost 0, with 12 bases in between. Germline values: CDR1 SGHRS, CDR2 YFSETQ. In nucleotides, the CDR3 is TGCGCCAGCAGCCCTGGGGGGACTAGCACAGATACGCAGTATTTT. It codes for CASSPGGTSTDTQYF.

DNA of the CDR3: TGTGCCAGCAGTGATAACAGGGCATACGAGCAGTACTTC. It yields the protein CASSDNRAYEQYF. This sequence joins TRBV5-4 and TRBJ2-7; TRBD1 is a possible D gene (6 bases). V was clipped by 5 bases and J by 4 bases, with 13 bases between them. Germline-derived CDR1 and CDR2 are SGHNT and YYREEE (reference sequence). The CDR3 runs 13 residues. Full variable domain (rest looked up from reference TRBV5-4 and TRBJ2-7): ETGVTQSPTHLIKTRGQQVTLRCSSQSGHNTVSWYQQALGQGPQFIFQYYREEENGRGNFPPRFSGLQFPNYSSELNVNALELDDSALYLCASSDNRAYEQYFGPGTRLTVT.

The chain links TRBV7-9 to TRBJ2-5; TRBD2 matches at 9 bases. The V and J ends lost 6 bases and 3 bases, in that order; junction bases with no gene match: 11. This CDR3 region has 16 residues. From germline, CDR1 is SEHNR and CDR2 FQNEAQ (reference sequence). CDR3 DNA: TGTGCCAGCAGTCTTTTGGGGGTAGCGGGGGAAGAGACCCAGTACTTC. This translates into CASSLLGVAGEETQYF.